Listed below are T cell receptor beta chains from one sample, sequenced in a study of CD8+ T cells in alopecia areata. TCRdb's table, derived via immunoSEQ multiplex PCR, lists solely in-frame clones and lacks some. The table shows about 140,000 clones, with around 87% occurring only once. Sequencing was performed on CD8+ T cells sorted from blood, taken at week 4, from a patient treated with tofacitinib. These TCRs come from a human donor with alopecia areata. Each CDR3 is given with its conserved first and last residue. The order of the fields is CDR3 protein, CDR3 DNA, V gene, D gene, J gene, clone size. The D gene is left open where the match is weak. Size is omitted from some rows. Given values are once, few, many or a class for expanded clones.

CASSTSLGADTGELFF	TGTGCCAGCAGCACCTCCTTAGGGGCGGACACCGGGGAGCTGTTTTTT	TRBV7-8	.	TRBJ2-2	.
CASSLGAETQYF	TGTGCCAGCAGCTTGGGAGCGGAGACCCAGTACTTC	TRBV5-4	.	TRBJ2-5	.
CASSLTRTKETQYF	TGTGCCAGCAGTTTGACCCGGACTAAAGAGACCCAGTACTTC	TRBV5-6	.	TRBJ2-5	.
CASSYIASSYNEQFF	TGTGCCAGCAGTTACATCGCTAGCTCCTACAATGAGCAGTTCTTC	TRBV6-5	.	TRBJ2-1	.
CSVMGLAGGAFGYNEQFF	TGCAGCGTTATGGGACTAGCGGGAGGGGCGTTTGGTTACAATGAGCAGTTCTTC	TRBV29-1	TRBD2	TRBJ2-1	.
CASTSTGSRQETQYF	TGTGCCAGCACCTCGACAGGTTCAAGGCAAGAGACCCAGTACTTC	TRBV7-9	.	TRBJ2-5	once
CASRADPGTDTGELFF	TGCGCCAGCAGAGCAGACCCCGGGACAGACACCGGGGAGCTGTTTTTT	TRBV4-1	TRBD1	TRBJ2-2	once
CASSLGRRADTQYF	TGTGCCAGCAGCTTAGGACGGCGGGCAGATACGCAGTATTTT	TRBV7-8	.	TRBJ2-3	.
CASSLRGSYNEQFF	TGCGCCAGCAGCTTGCGGGGGTCCTACAATGAGCAGTTCTTC	TRBV5-1	.	TRBJ2-1	.
CSVSLADEQYF	TGCAGCGTTTCTCTAGCGGACGAGCAGTACTTC	TRBV29-1	TRBD2	TRBJ2-7	.
CASSSGGYNEQFF	TGTGCCAGCAGTTCGGGGGGGTACAATGAGCAGTTCTTC	TRBV27	TRBD2	TRBJ2-1	.
CASNPQGDLNTEAFF	TGTGCCAGCAATCCACAGGGCGACCTAAACACTGAAGCTTTCTTT	TRBV6-5	.	TRBJ1-1	.
CSVWTGTGGELFF	TGCAGCGTGTGGACAGGCACTGGCGGGGAGCTGTTTTTT	TRBV29-1	TRBD1	TRBJ2-2	.
CASSLVPWSGELFF	TGTGCCAGCAGCTTAGTCCCTTGGTCGGGGGAGCTGTTTTTT	TRBV11-2	.	TRBJ2-2	.
CAISPRGAGGRADTQYF	TGTGCCATATCACCCCGAGGGGCAGGGGGCAGGGCAGATACGCAGTATTTT	TRBV11-3	TRBD1	TRBJ2-3	.
CASSEAAHEQYF	TGCGCCAGCAGTGAGGCAGCCCACGAGCAGTACTTC	TRBV10-2	.	TRBJ2-7	.
CSVHPRGTDTQYF	TGCAGCGTCCACCCGAGGGGGACAGATACGCAGTATTTT	TRBV29-1	.	TRBJ2-3	.
CSVEEHNEQFF	TGCAGCGTTGAAGAACACAATGAGCAGTTCTTC	TRBV29-1	.	TRBJ2-1	.
CSVEGAGERNTEAFF	TGCAGCGTTGAAGGGGCAGGGGAGAGGAACACTGAAGCTTTCTTT	TRBV29-1	.	TRBJ1-1	.
CSVGTGELFF	TGCAGCGTTGGGACGGGGGAGCTGTTTTTT	TRBV29-1	.	TRBJ2-2	.
CASSDILGQGSAEAFF	TGTGCCAGCTCAGACATATTGGGACAGGGAAGCGCTGAAGCTTTCTTT	TRBV18	TRBD1	TRBJ1-1	once
CASSLEGGGTNEKLFF	TGCGCCAGCAGCTTGGAAGGGGGCGGCACTAATGAAAAACTGTTTTTT	TRBV5-1	TRBD1	TRBJ1-4	once
CASAWGGGPSYEQYF	TGTGCTAGTGCCTGGGGGGGCGGACCCTCCTACGAGCAGTACTTC	TRBV12-5	.	TRBJ2-7	.
CASSPPAGQASYEQYF	TGCGCCAGCAGCCCCCCTGCGGGACAGGCCTCCTACGAGCAGTACTTC	TRBV4-1	TRBD1	TRBJ2-7	.
CASSLVLNEKLFF	TGTGCCAGCAGCTTAGTTCTTAATGAAAAACTGTTTTTT	TRBV7-9	.	TRBJ1-4	.
CAWSQGFSNQPQHF	TGTGCCTGGAGTCAGGGGTTTAGCAATCAGCCCCAGCATTTT	TRBV30	.	TRBJ1-5	.